The T cell receptor (beta chain) described here comes from a study of cytomegalovirus exposure and HLA in healthy donors. Turning to this clone: Germline is not matched at one junction end, which may reflect a read error. In the same sample, other DNA sequences code for this CDR3.

The primer mix had 60 Vbeta and 13 Jbeta primers. The repertoire was sequenced with immunoSEQ multiplex PCR; TCRdb's copy has only in-frame clones and lacks some. The sample lists around 93,000 clones; less than 80% were seen once. This TCR came from a middle-aged woman in good health and CMV-seronegative. The sample comprised PBMCs.

CDR3 region: CATSRDLAGGEDEQFF. As DNA, the CDR3 is TGCGCCACCAGCAGAGATCTGGCGGGAGGGGAGGATGAGCAGTTCTTC. This chain joins TRBV15 and TRBJ2-1; 9 bases are shared with TRBD2. The CDR3 is 16 amino acids. Germline-derived CDR1 and CDR2 are LNHNV and YYDKDF (reference sequence).